Sequencing of this T cell receptor beta chain was carried out in a study of blood T cell repertoires in COVID-19. Study as a whole: The cDNA or gDNA used as material had been derived from T cells, B-cell-depleted T cells, or PBMCs.

Methods used by the authors: Amplification of reference gene primers provided the estimated nucleated cell counts. Data came from immunoSEQ multiplex PCR; TCRdb stores just in-frame clones and leaves some out. V, J and clone size were drawn from that table, and D and trimming were deduced from the DNA. The sample records more than 250,000 clones, roughly 89% being singletons. The V gene's germline CDR1 is MDHEN and CDR2 SYDVKM. CDR3 size: 16 residues. The J segment lost 2 bases and the V segment lost 6 bases, leaving 7 bases of the junction unmatched. This chain links TRBV28 with TRBJ2-7; 13 nucleotides align to TRBD2. The material sequenced was PBMCs or T cells enriched from blood (not recorded which). This clonotype was obtained from a woman aged 40 to 50 who had recovered from COVID-19. The CDR3 loop is CASRRPGTSGTYEQYF. DNA for the CDR3: TGTGCCAGCAGACGGCCAGGGACTAGCGGGACCTACGAGCAGTACTTC.